The subject of this entry is one T cell receptor (beta chain). Its antigen remains undetermined. Base qualities are not recorded, but no much larger clone differs from it by a single base. The library was prepared using 5' RACE. The sample was run on an Illumina HiSeq 2500. A second PCR of roughly 6 to 12 cycles was performed with a sample-barcoded 5' primer and a J-beta primer mix. A unique molecular identifier was introduced onto each TCR beta cDNA molecule by a template-switch 5' adaptor carrying 12 random nucleotides. Each sample yielded at least 2.5 million CDR3-containing paired-end reads. The Mint cDNA synthesis kit, primed by a TRBC-specific oligonucleotide, was used to synthesize first-strand cDNA from all RNA. Following uracil-DNA glycosylase treatment, a first 18-cycle PCR with universal primers M1SS and BC2_uni_R was performed on all cDNA. On the study's bioinformatics: Normalization of each sample was performed by random selection of 1 million high-quality reads, each carrying a distinct molecular identifier. Reads sharing molecular identifiers were discarded rather than binned into consensus sequences. MiTCR, run with a Q25 quality threshold and the strictest error-elimination algorithm, handled CDR3 identification, clonotype clustering and error correction. A nonparametric unseen species model with Euler transformation was used to estimate a lower bound on total TCR beta diversity. Starting from the raw public reads, TCRdb applied fastp trimming at Q25, assembled clones with MiXCR and retained in-frame beta chains. One record per CDR3 amino acid sequence lists the most common genes and DNA. The V and J calls were not made by the authors but by TCRdb's processing. The sample records 630,000 or so distinct CDR3 sequences, about 30% of which are singletons. The ten top clones hold 15% of the sample.

This entry is derived from a study of blood T cells in healthy people across ages (dated by TCRdb to about 2015). Regarding the study in general: In model experiments, template switching captured roughly one uniquely barcoded TCR beta cDNA molecule for every two T cells. Age-related changes in TCR beta repertoire diversity were measured in the study by deep sequencing normalized with unique cDNA molecular identifiers. The donors were divided into four age groups: young (average around 16 years), middle-aged (approximately 41), aged (about 56) and long-lived (roughly 82). To avoid experimental bias, donors of different ages were spread randomly across the sequencing lanes. The study analyzed two additional independent replicas of 1 million unique cDNA reads from the same blood draw for two donors, one aged 18 to 29 and one aged 80 or older. The paper as a whole reports these results and caveats: As age increased, observed TCR beta diversity per million T cells dropped in a roughly linear way, and a significant reduction was already evident by age roughly 40. Because donor CMV infection status was unknown, age-related changes in expanded clonotypes were potentially confounded. Compared with the aged group, the long-lived group had more naive CD4+ T cells, fewer expanded clones and increased TCR diversity, a pattern suggesting age selection. Since profiling was done on bulk unsorted PBMCs, naive and antigen-experienced compartments could not be conclusively compared. Observed TCR beta diversity correlated strongly with the percentage of naive T cells measured by flow cytometry. Estimates of total diversity based on one million sequenced T cells were considered lower bounds and underestimates.

Its CDR3 holds 15 amino acids, cysteine through phenylalanine. Here the CDR3 DNA is all that survives: 45 bases in frame from base 1. The germline V gene provides CDR1 LGHNA and CDR2 YNFKEQ. V is pruned by 0 bases and J by 3 bases, leaving 4 bases of the junction without a gene match. The 40 or so donors, aged about 6 to 95 years, were systemically healthy Caucasian individuals from Russia. About 9.6 milliliters of peripheral blood were collected from each donor into EDTA-treated Vacutainer tubes. Ficoll-Paque density-gradient centrifugation was used to isolate PBMCs, with at least 7 million per sample. Trizol reagent was used to extract total RNA from PBMCs, with at least 5.5 micrograms per sample. For every donor, an aliquot of PBMCs went through flow cytometry to measure the percentages of naive CD45RAhigh/CD27high T cells.

Sequenced: blood. The sequence was collected from a woman of 80 years or more in good health. Donor details come from another sample of the same person, matched by shared clones. The chain is assembled from TRBV4-2 and TRBJ2-7, with 8 central nucleotides matching TRBD2. The CDR3 in this case is CASSQDAGGIYEQYF. The nucleotide sequence reads as follows: TGTGCCAGCAGCCAAGACGCGGGGGGTATCTACGAGCAGTACTTC.